These 27 T cell receptor beta chains share one sample of origin, sequenced in a study of persistence of HIV-infected CD4 T cells. This was the immunoSEQ version 4 assay in survey mode. Assay used: immunoSEQ multiplex PCR; TCRdb lists only in-frame clones, some missing. This sample yields 10,000 to 15,000 clones, of which less than 75% are seen a single time; 15% to 20% belongs to the top ten. Stimulation used 8 to 10 ug/mL lysate from CMV-infected fibroblasts. Sorting selected CD4+ T cells upregulating both CD40 ligand and CD69. Their antigens are not known. Source: CD4+ T cells sorted from PBMCs after approximately 20-hour stimulation, taken from a patient who received antiretroviral therapy. Receptors originate from an adult man with HIV who was CMV-seropositive.

The chain couples TRBV28 to TRBJ2-7; 10 bases are shared with TRBD2. The germline gives CDR1 MDHEN, CDR2 SYDVKM. Trimming took 6 bases from V and 9 from J; bases not matched to a gene: 14. This CDR3 is 15 amino acids long. The CDR3 DNA reads as TGTGCCAGCAGCCTCCTACTAGCGGGGCTGGGTGCGCAGTACTTC. Translating gives CASSLLLAGLGAQYF.

The rearrangement joins TRBV19 to TRBJ2-3; tentatively, D is TRBD2 (6 bases). Germline lookup yields CDR1 LNHDA and CDR2 SQIVND (reference sequence). V dropped 1 base and J dropped 1 base, with 12 bases sitting between them. The CDR3 has 16 residues. The CDR3: CASSIGGGRGTDTQYF. In DNA, the CDR3 is TGTGCCAGTAGTATAGGAGGAGGGCGGGGCACAGATACGCAGTATTTT.

The chain employs TRBV7-9 and TRBJ1-1; D not certain. Germline V gene lookup returns CDR1 SEHNR and CDR2 FQNEAQ (reference sequence). Trimming shortened V by 5 bases and J by 1 base, and 5 bases separated the two germline ends. This CDR3 is built from 12 residues. The CDR3 DNA reads TGTGCCAGCAGCGCTTGGAACACTGAAGCTTTCTTT. Residues: CASSAWNTEAFF.

V gene TRBV9 combines with J gene TRBJ1-5; D possibly corresponds to TRBD1 (6 bases). V was shortened by 3 bases and J by 3 bases, with 10 bases between the two germline ends. Looked up from germline, CDR1 is SGDLS and CDR2 is YYNGEE. CDR3 length equals 14 residues. CDR3: CASSADSHNQPQHF. The CDR3 DNA is TGTGCCAGCAGCGCGGACAGCCACAATCAGCCCCAGCATTTT.

The V and J genes are TRBV11-3 and TRBJ1-1; D is undetermined. The CDR3 is made up of 14 amino acids. Per germline, CDR1 SGHNT and CDR2 YENEEA. V was pared by 5 bases and J by 2 bases, with 12 bases between. CDR3 coding DNA: TGTGCCAGCAGCCGAGGTGGAGGTAACACTGAAGCTTTCTTT. As protein: CASSRGGGNTEAFF.

The chain has TRBV6-1 and TRBJ2-4; D may match TRBD1 or TRBD2 (5 bases each). Trimming took off 0 bases at V and 14 bases at J, with 17 bases between the two ends. Germline V gene lookup returns CDR1 MNHNS and CDR2 SASEGT. CDR3 length equals 14 residues. The CDR3 reads CASSEAILGDREYF. CDR3 coding DNA: TGTGCCAGCAGTGAAGCTATATTGGGGGATCGGGAGTACTTC.

The chain couples TRBV25-1 to TRBJ1-1; D is undetermined. Germline CDR1 MGHDK, CDR2 SYGVNS. CDR3 length equals 13 residues. V lost 7 bases to trimming and J lost 0 bases, with 9 bases between them. For the CDR3, the DNA is TGTGCCAGCATGGGCGGGGTGAACACTGAAGCTTTCTTT. Protein product: CASMGGVNTEAFF.

The V gene is TRBV2, the J gene TRBJ1-3; a possible D gene is TRBD1 (6 bases). This CDR3 is 12 amino acids long. Germline CDR1 reads SNHLY; CDR2 reads FYNNEI. Trimming removed 6 bases from V and 4 bases from J, with 7 bases in between. As DNA, the CDR3 is TGTGCCAGCAGGGACAGCGGAAACACCATATATTTT. Encoded protein: CASRDSGNTIYF.

V is TRBV3-1 (or the pseudogene TRBV3-2) and J is TRBJ1-5; D is perhaps TRBD1 (5 bases). V lost 0 bases and J 3 bases, leaving 15 bases between the germline ends. CDR1 LGHDT and CDR2 YNNKEL come from the germline V gene (reference sequence). The CDR3 length is 17 residues. The CDR3 loop reads CASSQDHGSRDNQPQHF. In nucleotides, the CDR3 is TGTGCCAGCAGCCAAGATCATGGGTCCAGGGACAATCAGCCCCAGCATTTT.

In this sample, this clone turned up a few times. The rearrangement joins TRBV7-9 to TRBJ2-1, with 11 bases identical to TRBD2. The trim removed 2 bases at V and 10 bases at J, leaving 7 bases unmatched. The germline V gene has CDR1 SEHNR and CDR2 FQNEAQ (reference sequence). This CDR3 is built from 15 residues. CDR3 coding DNA: TGTGCCAGCAGCTTACTAGCGGGGGGCCCGGGGGAGCAGTTCTTC. Amino acid sequence: CASSLLAGGPGEQFF.

This sequence joins TRBV7-3 and TRBJ1-1; D may be TRBD1 (6 bases). Per the germline V gene, CDR1 is SGHTA and CDR2 is FQGTGA. The CDR3 covers 14 residues. The V and J ends lost 4 bases and 11 bases respectively, with 20 bases between them. The CDR3 bases are TGTGCCAGCAGCTCGGAGGCGGGTCGGGGGCCCGCTTTCTTT. Its protein product is CASSSEAGRGPAFF.

The V gene is TRBV6-5, the J gene TRBJ2-1; D is perhaps TRBD1 or TRBD2 (5 bases each). Looked up from germline, CDR1 is MNHEY and CDR2 is SVGAGI. CDR3 length: 16 residues. Trimming left V 2 bases short and J 4 bases short, with 15 bases between. CDR3 sequence: CASSYERDVTYNEQFF. The CDR3, as DNA: TGTGCCAGCAGTTACGAACGGGACGTAACATACAATGAGCAGTTCTTC.

This clone occurred once. The chain links TRBV4-2 to TRBJ2-1, with 10 nucleotides matching TRBD1. The CDR3 contains 15 residues. Trimming took 1 base from V and 7 from J; bases not matched to a gene: 4. CDR1 is LGHNA and CDR2 is YNFKEQ in the germline V gene. The CDR3 bases are TGTGCCAGCAGCCAAGGAGGGACAGGGGCAAATGAGCAGTTCTTC. Protein: CASSQGGTGANEQFF.

This clone came up a few times. Different DNA sequences within this sample yield the same CDR3. This chain uses TRBV10-1 with TRBJ2-2, with D perhaps assigned TRBD1 or TRBD2 (6 bases each). The CDR3 consists of 15 residues. V lost 0 bases and J 6 bases, leaving 11 bases between the germline ends. In germline, CDR1 is WNHNN, CDR2 SYGVQD (reference sequence). CDR3: CASSESRGGPGELFF. CDR3 in DNA: TGCGCCAGCAGTGAGTCGAGAGGGGGGCCCGGGGAGCTGTTTTTT.

This clone has just one count. V gene TRBV6-5 combines with J gene TRBJ1-5, with a possible D match to TRBD1 (5 bases). The V gene's germline CDR1 is MNHEY and CDR2 SVGAGI. V lost 4 bases, J lost 10 bases, and 17 bases lay in between. The length of the CDR3 is 14 residues. CDR3 amino acids: CASSLDQTRGPQHF. The CDR3 coding sequence is TGTGCCAGCAGTTTGGACCAAACGAGGGGACCCCAGCATTTT.

The chain employs TRBV7-3 and TRBJ2-7; TRBD1 agrees at 7 bases. Germline assignment: CDR1 SGHTA and CDR2 FQGTGA. The V and J ends lost 1 base and 6 bases, in that order; junction bases with no gene match: 3. CDR3 length: 13 amino acids. CDR3 coding DNA: TGTGCCAGCAGCTTAAACAGGGGTCGCGAGCAGTACTTC. Translation gives CASSLNRGREQYF.

The chain carries TRBV6-2 or TRBV6-3 and TRBJ2-2; 8 positions agree with TRBD2. Germline lookup yields CDR1 MNHEY and CDR2 SVGEGT. V lost 2 bases, J lost 0 bases, and 8 bases stayed unmatched. The CDR3 length is 18 residues. CDR3: CASSYGGSGVSNTGELFF. In DNA form, the CDR3 reads TGTGCCAGCAGTTACGGAGGTAGCGGGGTTTCGAACACCGGGGAGCTGTTTTTT.

The chain combines TRBV18 with TRBJ2-7; perhaps TRBD2 as D (6 bases). The CDR3 covers 14 residues. Germline CDR1 and CDR2: KGHSH and LQKENI. Trimming left V 0 bases short and J 7 bases short, with 13 bases between. Here the CDR3 DNA reads TGTGCCAGCTCACCACCCGGGACTGCGGGTGAGCAGTACTTC. It specifies CASSPPGTAGEQYF.

The CDR3: CASSQDSLAKNIQYF. DNA of the CDR3: TGCGCCAGCAGCCAAGACAGCCTAGCCAAAAACATTCAGTACTTC. V is TRBV4-1 and J is TRBJ2-4; no clear D gene. The CDR3 runs to 15 residues. Germline CDR1 is MGHRA and CDR2 is YSYEKL. Between the trimmed V and J ends, which lost 0 bases and 0 bases, there was a span of 6 bases.

J is TRBJ2-3 and V is TRBV7-3; 8 positions agree with TRBD2. The CDR3 has 15 residues. CDR1 and CDR2 from the germline V gene are SGHTA and FQGTGA. V dropped 5 bases and J dropped 4; count of bases not matched to a gene: 8. The CDR3 loop is CASSLQGLVSDTQYF. The DNA of the CDR3 is TGTGCCAGCAGCCTACAGGGACTAGTCTCAGATACGCAGTATTTT.

The V and J genes are TRBV4-1 and TRBJ2-2, with unresolved D. V lost 1 base and J lost 4, with 16 bases in between. The CDR3 is 17 residues long. Germline assignment: CDR1 MGHRA and CDR2 YSYEKL. The CDR3 DNA is TGCGCCAGCAGCCAAGTCCCGGCGGTATCCCGCACCGGGGAGCTGTTTTTT. Translated, it gives CASSQVPAVSRTGELFF.

The chain carries TRBV19 and TRBJ1-1; no reliable D call. V was pared by 0 bases and J by 7 bases, with 18 bases between. CDR3 length equals 16 residues. Germline CDR1 reads LNHDA; CDR2 reads SQIVND (reference sequence). CDR3 region: CASSIDRRATRGEAFF. The CDR3 DNA reads TGTGCCAGTAGTATAGATCGCCGAGCTACAAGAGGTGAAGCTTTCTTT.

This chain joins TRBV28 and TRBJ2-7; 9 nucleotides align to TRBD2. V gave up 10 bases and J gave up 5 bases; unmatched junction bases: 15. CDR1 is MDHEN and CDR2 is SYDVKM in the germline V gene. The CDR3 spans 15 residues. The CDR3 loop reads CATDRTGTSIHEQYF. CDR3 in DNA: TGTGCCACCGATCGAACCGGGACTAGCATACACGAGCAGTACTTC. The whole variable domain, filled in from reference TRBV28 and TRBJ2-7, reads DVKVTQSSRYLVKRTGEKVFLECVQDMDHENMFWYRQDPGLGLRLIYFSYDVKMKEKGDIPEGYSVSREKKERFSLILESASTNQTSMYLCATDRTGTSIHEQYFGPGTRLTVT.

The chain is built from TRBV19 and TRBJ2-1; 13 bases line up with TRBD2. CDR1 and CDR2 (germline): LNHDA, SQIVND (reference sequence). V shed 4 bases, J shed 3 bases, and the junction held 3 bases outside the gene matches. The CDR3 is 16 amino acids. The CDR3 DNA is TGTGCCAGTAGTAGACTAGCGGGGGGTCTCTACAATGAGCAGTTCTTC. Residues: CASSRLAGGLYNEQFF.

This chain uses TRBV19 with TRBJ2-1, with D unclear. V lost 5 bases and J 7 bases, leaving 15 bases between the germline ends. CDR3 size: 14 residues. Germline CDR1 and CDR2: LNHDA and SQIVND (reference sequence). The chain's CDR3 is CASSWAAANNEQFF. The CDR3 region has the DNA TGTGCCAGTAGTTGGGCAGCTGCTAATAATGAGCAGTTCTTC.

The gene calls are TRBV30 and TRBJ1-6; the D is unclear. Germline V CDR1 and CDR2: GTSNPN, SVGIG (reference sequence). Trimming removed 5 bases from V and 3 bases from J, with 5 bases in between. There are 12 residues in the CDR3. The DNA for the CDR3 is TGTGCCTGGGGACTCTATAATTCACCCCTCCACTTT. Its translation is CAWGLYNSPLHF.

This chain connects TRBV6-5 to TRBJ2-3; D is perhaps TRBD1 or TRBD2 (6 bases each). CDR1 MNHEY and CDR2 SVGAGI come from the germline V gene. The CDR3 spans 16 residues. Between the trimmed V and J ends, which lost 1 base and 2 bases, there was a span of 13 bases. CDR3 loop: CASSYYVGGATDTQYF. DNA for the CDR3: TGTGCCAGCAGTTACTATGTGGGGGGCGCCACAGATACGCAGTATTTT.